There are a few counts of the clone carrying this TCR beta chain. Its antigen is not known. The data belong to a study of beta chain features in type 1 diabetes. Overall study context: Examination of sorted cells across all samples involved 98,000,000 or so cells.

Reverse transcribing all isolated RNA meant expressed TCRB transcripts were sequenced. Deep immunoSEQ sequencing covered naive, central memory and regulatory T cell samples. TCRdb keeps only in-frame clones here, not all; method: immunoSEQ multiplex PCR. The sample lists about 120,000 clones, about a sixth occurring once. Regarding the study as a whole: Patients with Type 1 diabetes showed moderately but significantly shorter TCRB CDR3s in all four CD4+ subsets.

Purity above 95% was achieved in all sorted populations. This CDR3 comprises 16 residues. The chain employs TRBV21-1 and TRBJ2-2; the DNA was not compared with TRBD2, the D call given in the table. TRBV21-1 is labeled a pseudogene. What was sequenced was central memory CD4+ T cells from blood. The receptor was isolated from a man aged 25-45 years with type 1 diabetes. The CDR3 nucleotides read TGTGCCAGCAGCAAAGTAGGCAGGGAGGACACCGGGGAGCTGTTTTTT. As protein: CASSKVGREDTGELFF.